This T cell receptor beta chain was obtained from a study of neurological immune-mediated disorders (dated by TCRdb to between 2019 and 2020). About the full investigation: Among the 34 multiple sclerosis patients, relapsing-remitting MS accounted for around 30 and secondary progressive MS accounted for 3. Peripheral blood TCR-beta repertoires from HTLV-I-associated myelopathy (HAM/TSP) patients, multiple sclerosis patients and healthy controls were compared by UMI-based sequencing. Longitudinal samples, technical triplicates and paired sorted CD4+ and CD8+ T-cell subsets, alongside PBMC samples, were included among the approximately 98 TCR-beta libraries. Of the approximately 68 subjects in the cohort, about 15 were HAM/TSP patients, roughly 35 were multiple sclerosis patients, and 20 were healthy controls. Points the paper makes about the study in general: Repertoires from 18 of 34 MS patients were grouped by phylogenetic analysis into a cluster of related CDR3 sequences, suggesting a possible repertoire-level signature. The MS cluster was not associated with any clinical or MRI features, and the authors stated that larger cohorts are needed. No identical CDR3 amino acid sequences were found to be shared among expanded clones across subjects, suggesting that TCR-beta repertoires were private in all groups. TCR clonal expansion was greatest in HAM/TSP patients and smallest in MS patients, who ranked below even healthy controls.

Details on this clonotype: Its antigen is unknown. No clone much larger than this one lies a single base away; base qualities are absent.

V is cut by 9 bases and J by 0 bases, and the space between the germline ends is 11 bases. The CDR3 has 13 amino acids, counting the end cysteine and phenylalanine. Only the CDR3 region is kept as DNA, spanning 39 bases read in frame from base 1. The germline V gene specifies MRHNA as CDR1 and SNTAGT as CDR2. For unsorted PBMC libraries, 2 million PBMCs were used after storage in RNAlater at -80 degrees C until RNA extraction. Multiple sclerosis patients were enrolled in a US clinical protocol evaluating disease progression by magnetic resonance imaging. Peripheral blood underwent Ficoll-Hypaque density gradient centrifugation to isolate PBMCs, which were then cryopreserved in liquid nitrogen. To synthesize cDNA, template-switch 5'RACE was performed with a primer carrying a 10-nucleotide random unique molecular identifier so that each TCR transcript was tagged. Over 180 million TCR-beta sequences, covering 15-18 subjects, were produced in each sequencing run. The RNeasy kit was used to extract total RNA. The KAPA Real-time Library Amplification kit was used to amplify TCR-beta VDJ regions with primers for the TCR constant region and the 5'RACE anchor. Sample indexes and Illumina adaptors were added in a first PCR, and a second PCR then increased library yield. After Ampure bead purification, the TCR product of roughly 650 bp was size-selected on a 2% E-gel SizeSelection system. Before pooling, library quality was checked on a Bioanalyzer, concentration was measured with Qubit, and libraries were quantified with the Kapa Library Quantification kit. Libraries were sequenced paired-end 2 x 150 bp on an Illumina HiSeq 2500. To increase sequence diversity, roughly 24-30% phiX was spiked into each library pool. As for how the authors treated the data: Quality-filtered reads were processed with the UMI-based MiGEC pipeline, and over 85% of raw TCR sequences were removed by the MiGEC pipeline during error correction. IMGT germline references were used for alignment of VDJ genes, and clonotypes were defined by a unique CDR3 amino acid sequence together with V-J genes. VDJtools evaluated clonal expansion, Shannon diversity and CDR3 relatedness (CalcPairwiseDistances, ClusterSamples); CLCbio workbench built phylogenetic trees. Clones with at least 8 unique UMIs were defined as expanded, with this threshold being based on coefficient-of-variation modelling across technical triplicates. TCRdb ran its own pipeline on the public reads, namely fastp trimming at Q25 and MiXCR clone calling, and kept in-frame beta chains. CDR3 protein duplicates are merged, each entry listing the most common genes and DNA. The V and J calls here are based on TCRdb, not the publication. The sample yields about 59,000 distinct CDR3 sequences; 3% to 4% were counted once. Jointly, the top ten make up roughly 2.2% of the sample.

The sequencing sample was made of PBMCs. This receptor was identified in a woman aged 45 to 65 with multiple sclerosis. The rearrangement joined TRBV6-4 to TRBJ1-1, with TRBD1 perhaps the D gene, on 6 matching bases. The DNA sequence follows: TGTGCCAGGCAGGGGTTCATGAACACTGAAGCTTTCTTT. This codes for CARQGFMNTEAFF.